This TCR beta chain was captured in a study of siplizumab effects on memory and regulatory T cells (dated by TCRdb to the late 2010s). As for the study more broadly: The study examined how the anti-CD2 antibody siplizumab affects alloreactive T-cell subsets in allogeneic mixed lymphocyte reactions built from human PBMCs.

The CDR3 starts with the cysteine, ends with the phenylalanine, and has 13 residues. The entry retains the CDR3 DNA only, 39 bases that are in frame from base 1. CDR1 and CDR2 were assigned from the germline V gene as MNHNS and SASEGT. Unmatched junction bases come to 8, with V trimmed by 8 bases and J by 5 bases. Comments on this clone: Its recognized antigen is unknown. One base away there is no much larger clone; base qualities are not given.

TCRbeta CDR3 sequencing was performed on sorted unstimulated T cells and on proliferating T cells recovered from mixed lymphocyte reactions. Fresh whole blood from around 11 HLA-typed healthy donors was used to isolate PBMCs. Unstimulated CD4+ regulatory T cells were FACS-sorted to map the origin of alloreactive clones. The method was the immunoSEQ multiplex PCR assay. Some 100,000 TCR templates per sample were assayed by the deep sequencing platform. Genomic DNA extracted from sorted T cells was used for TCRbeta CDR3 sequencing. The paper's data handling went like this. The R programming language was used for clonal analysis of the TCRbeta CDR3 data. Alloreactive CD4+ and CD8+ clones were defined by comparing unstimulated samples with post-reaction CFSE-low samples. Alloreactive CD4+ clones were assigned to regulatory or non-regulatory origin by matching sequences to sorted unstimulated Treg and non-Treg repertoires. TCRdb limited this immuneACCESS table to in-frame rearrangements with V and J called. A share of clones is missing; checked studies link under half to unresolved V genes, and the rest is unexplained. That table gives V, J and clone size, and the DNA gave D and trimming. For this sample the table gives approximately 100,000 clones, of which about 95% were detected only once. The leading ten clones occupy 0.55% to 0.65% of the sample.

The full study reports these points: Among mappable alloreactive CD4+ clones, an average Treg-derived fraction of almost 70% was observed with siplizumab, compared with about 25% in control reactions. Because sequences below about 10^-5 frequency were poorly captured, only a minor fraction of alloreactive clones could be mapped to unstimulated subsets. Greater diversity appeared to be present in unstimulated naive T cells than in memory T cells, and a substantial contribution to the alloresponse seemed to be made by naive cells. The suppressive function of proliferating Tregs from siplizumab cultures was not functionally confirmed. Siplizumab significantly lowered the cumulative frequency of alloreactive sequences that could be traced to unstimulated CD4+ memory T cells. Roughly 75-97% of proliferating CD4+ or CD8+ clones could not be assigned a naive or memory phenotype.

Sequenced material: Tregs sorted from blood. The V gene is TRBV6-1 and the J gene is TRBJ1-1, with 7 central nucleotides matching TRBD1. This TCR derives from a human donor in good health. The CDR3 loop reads CASATSQGTEAFF. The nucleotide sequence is TGTGCCAGCGCTACCTCACAGGGGACTGAAGCTTTCTTT.